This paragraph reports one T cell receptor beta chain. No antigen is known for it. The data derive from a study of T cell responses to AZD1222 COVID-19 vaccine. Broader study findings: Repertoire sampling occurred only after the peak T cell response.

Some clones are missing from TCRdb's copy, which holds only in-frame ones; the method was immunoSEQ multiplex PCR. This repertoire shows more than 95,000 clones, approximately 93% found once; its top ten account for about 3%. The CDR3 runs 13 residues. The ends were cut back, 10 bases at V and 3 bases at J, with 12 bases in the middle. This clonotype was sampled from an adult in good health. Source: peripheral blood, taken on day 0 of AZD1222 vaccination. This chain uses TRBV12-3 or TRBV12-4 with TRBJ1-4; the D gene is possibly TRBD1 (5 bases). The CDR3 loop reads CATSGPSNEKLFF. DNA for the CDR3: TGTGCCACCTCGGGACCGTCTAATGAAAAACTGTTTTTT.